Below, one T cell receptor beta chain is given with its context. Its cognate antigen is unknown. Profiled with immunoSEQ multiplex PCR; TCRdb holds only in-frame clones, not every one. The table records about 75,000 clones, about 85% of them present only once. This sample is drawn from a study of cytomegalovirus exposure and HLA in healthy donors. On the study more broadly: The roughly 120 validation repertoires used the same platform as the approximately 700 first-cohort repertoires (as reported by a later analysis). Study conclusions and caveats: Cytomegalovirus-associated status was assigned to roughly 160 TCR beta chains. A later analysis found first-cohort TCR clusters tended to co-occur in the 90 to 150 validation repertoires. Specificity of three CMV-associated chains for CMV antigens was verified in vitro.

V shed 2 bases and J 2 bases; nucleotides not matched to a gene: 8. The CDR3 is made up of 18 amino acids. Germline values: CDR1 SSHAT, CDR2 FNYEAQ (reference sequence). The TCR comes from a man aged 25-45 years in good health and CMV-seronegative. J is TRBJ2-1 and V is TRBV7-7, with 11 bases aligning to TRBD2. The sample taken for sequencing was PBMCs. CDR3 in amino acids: CASSLQVLAGDPYNEQFF. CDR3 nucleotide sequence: TGTGCCAGCAGCTTACAGGTACTAGCGGGAGACCCCTACAATGAGCAGTTCTTC. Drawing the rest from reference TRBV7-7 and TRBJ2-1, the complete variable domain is GAGVSQSPRYKVTKRGQDVTLRCDPISSHATLYWYQQALGQGPEFLTYFNYEAQPDKSGLPSDRFSAERPEGSISTLTIQRTEQRDSAMYRCASSLQVLAGDPYNEQFFGPGTRLTVL.